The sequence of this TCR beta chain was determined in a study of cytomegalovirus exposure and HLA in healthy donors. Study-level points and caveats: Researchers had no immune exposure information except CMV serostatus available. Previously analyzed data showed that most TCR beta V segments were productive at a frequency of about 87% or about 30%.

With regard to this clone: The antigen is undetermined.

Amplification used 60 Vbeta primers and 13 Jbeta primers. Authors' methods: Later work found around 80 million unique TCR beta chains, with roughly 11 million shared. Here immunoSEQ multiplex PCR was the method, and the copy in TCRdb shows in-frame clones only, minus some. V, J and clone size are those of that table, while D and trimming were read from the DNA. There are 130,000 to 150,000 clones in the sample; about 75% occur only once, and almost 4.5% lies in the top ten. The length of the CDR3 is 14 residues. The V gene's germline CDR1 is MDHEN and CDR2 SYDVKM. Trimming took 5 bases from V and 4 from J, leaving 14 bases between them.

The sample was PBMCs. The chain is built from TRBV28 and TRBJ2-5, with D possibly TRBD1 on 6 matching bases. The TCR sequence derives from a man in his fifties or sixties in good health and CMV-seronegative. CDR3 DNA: TGTGCCAGCAGTACAGGGTTTCGAGGAGAGACCCAGTACTTC. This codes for CASSTGFRGETQYF.